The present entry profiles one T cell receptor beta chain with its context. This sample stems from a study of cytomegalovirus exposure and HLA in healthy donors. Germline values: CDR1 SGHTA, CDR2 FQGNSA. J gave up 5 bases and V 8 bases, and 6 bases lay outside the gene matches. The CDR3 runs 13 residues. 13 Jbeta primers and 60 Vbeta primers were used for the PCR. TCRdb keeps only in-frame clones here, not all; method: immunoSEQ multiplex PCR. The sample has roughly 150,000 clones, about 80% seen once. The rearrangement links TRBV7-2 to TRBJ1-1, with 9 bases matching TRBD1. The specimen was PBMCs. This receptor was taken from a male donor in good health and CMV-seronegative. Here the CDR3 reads CASRQGGGTEAFF. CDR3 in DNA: TGTGCCAGCCGACAGGGGGGGGGTACTGAAGCTTTCTTT.